The 2 T cell receptor beta chains presented below share a single source sample, sequenced in a study of identical twins. TCRdb ran MiXCR on the 5' RACE reads and lists one entry per CDR3 protein. The table records approximately 500,000 distinct CDR3 sequences, about 24% of them present only once. These same records also appear under a second study, on T cells expressing NK-cell markers.

The specimen was CD4+ T cells sorted from blood. The receptors shown here come from a woman younger than 30 in good health.

Only one count was recorded for this clonotype. This rearrangement joins TRBV7-9 to TRBJ2-7, with a tentative D call TRBD1 (5 bases). This CDR3 comprises 16 residues. V lost 1 base to trimming and J lost 2 bases, with 15 bases between them. In germline, CDR1 is SEHNR, CDR2 FQNEAQ (reference sequence). The chain's CDR3 is CASSLVRGLGTYEQYF. Here the CDR3 DNA reads TGTGCCAGCAGCTTAGTTAGGGGCCTGGGAACCTACGAGCAGTACTTC.

V and J are TRBV27 and TRBJ2-3; weak D call: TRBD2 (7 bases). V lost 7 bases, J lost 6 bases, and 17 bases lay in between. Germline values: CDR1 MNHEY, CDR2 SMNVEV (reference sequence). This CDR3 region has 14 residues. CDR3 sequence (DNA): TGTGCCAGCACAAAGCTAGGGGGGGCTGATACGCAGTATTTT. The encoded protein is CASTKLGGADTQYF.